The source of this T cell receptor beta chain is a study of cytomegalovirus exposure and HLA in healthy donors. Turning to this clone: The antigen is unknown.

Trimming removed 1 base at V and 0 bases at J, with 16 bases between. This CDR3 has 17 residues. Per the germline V gene, CDR1 is LGHNA and CDR2 is YSLEER. General study results and limits: In a later analysis, several top co-occurrence clusters appeared linked to parvovirus B19, influenza, CMV and Epstein-Barr virus. A prior analysis recorded that most TCR beta V segments were productive about 90% or about 30% of the time. Donor immune exposure was known only as CMV serostatus. In a later analysis, TCR association rates varied by HLA locus: DRB1 most, HLA-C fewest.

Both 60 Vbeta primers and 13 Jbeta primers went into the PCR. TCRdb's copy holds only in-frame clones and misses some; the assay was immunoSEQ multiplex PCR. The sample records about 230,000 clones, roughly 90% being singletons. This clonotype was sampled from a woman aged 18-29 years in good health and CMV-seronegative. The chain employs TRBV4-3 and TRBJ2-7, with D perhaps matching TRBD1 (5 bases). The sample consisted of PBMCs. This chain's CDR3 is CASSQGLEGVSSYEQYF. The DNA of the CDR3 is TGCGCCAGCAGCCAAGGGTTGGAAGGGGTTAGCTCCTACGAGCAGTACTTC.